This note documents a single T cell receptor (beta chain) sequence. This entry comes from a study of blood T cells in healthy people across ages. Germline V gene sequence: CDR1 MGHRA, CDR2 YSYEKL. With 4 bases clipped from V and 7 bases from J, the junction kept 6 bases outside the gene matches. CDR3 length equals 16 residues. It was with a sample-barcoded 5' primer and a J-beta primer mix that a second PCR of about 6 to 12 cycles was run. TCRdb itself ran the 5' RACE reads through MiXCR, one entry per CDR3 protein. The table has about 1.4 million distinct CDR3 sequences, approximately 59% seen once. The sequencing sample was made of blood. This sequence joins TRBV4-1 and TRBJ2-2, with 13 nucleotides matching TRBD2. This clonotype was obtained from a man aged 18 to 29 in good health. Here the CDR3 reads CASSRTSGRDVGELFF. The CDR3 DNA reads as TGCGCCAGCAGCCGAACTAGCGGGAGGGACGTCGGGGAGCTGTTTTTT.